What follows are 14 T cell receptor beta chains derived from one specimen sequenced in a study of metastatic and nonmetastatic thyroid tumors. Ahead of thyroid surgery, no patient had received treatment of any kind. With MiXCR, TCRdb reprocessed the PCR reads. The sample carries almost 85,000 clones, about 12% recorded once. The sequenced sample was tumor tissue. The receptors derive from a female donor with papillary thyroid cancer or a benign thyroid nodule (not recorded which). Some clones in this sample may be carry-over from other donors' samples.

The table lists this clone with many counts. The CDR3 DNA is TGTGCCAGCAGTGATTTGGACAGTGCAGATACGCAGTATTTT. Protein: CASSDLDSADTQYF. This chain uses TRBV12-3 or TRBV12-4 with TRBJ2-3; D may be TRBD1 (6 bases). CDR3 length: 14 residues. V was cut by 5 bases and J by 4 bases, with 13 bases left in between.

This clone has ten or more counts. The CDR3 reads CASRPPSGARTGELFF. The CDR3 nucleotides are TGTGCCAGCAGGCCCCCCTCAGGGGCACGAACCGGGGAGCTGTTTTTT. The chain is built from TRBV6-1 and TRBJ2-2; weak D call: TRBD1 (6 bases). The V end lost 6 bases, the J end lost 5 bases, and 19 bases lay between the germline ends. Germline CDR1 is MNHNS and CDR2 is SASEGT. The CDR3 is 16 amino acids.

This clone was detected many times. This rearrangement joins TRBV13 to TRBJ2-1; TRBD2 aligns across 7 bases. The CDR3 contains 16 residues. V trimming: 5 bases; J trimming: 4 bases; junction bases outside the gene matches: 11. Germline CDR1 PRHDT, CDR2 FYEKMQ (reference sequence). The CDR3 coding sequence is TGTGCCAGCAGCCCGATGGGAGCGGGGTCGTACAATGAGCAGTTCTTC. Translated, it gives CASSPMGAGSYNEQFF.

V and J are TRBV9 and TRBJ1-6, with D possibly TRBD1 on 5 matching bases. The CDR3 consists of 15 residues. From germline, CDR1 is SGDLS and CDR2 YYNGEE. Trimming pared 4 bases from V and 10 bases from J, leaving 18 bases between. CDR3 nucleotides: TGTGCCAGCAGCCCCAGTGGGGGGAAGGGGTCACCCCTCCACTTT. Its translation: CASSPSGGKGSPLHF.

This clone was picked up many times. V and J are TRBV29-1 and TRBJ1-2, with 8 bases aligning to TRBD1. This CDR3 spans 13 amino acids. The V and J ends lost 5 bases and 8 bases, in that order; junction bases with no gene match: 10. The germline V gene has CDR1 SQVTM and CDR2 ANQGSEA. The CDR3: CSVFNRDRTGYTF. For the CDR3, the DNA is TGCAGCGTTTTTAATAGGGACAGGACCGGCTACACCTTC.

This clone was seen ten or more times. The rearrangement links TRBV20-1 to TRBJ1-4; TRBD1 agrees at 10 bases. V was pared by 1 base and J by 1 base, with 6 bases of the junction left unmatched. Germline V gives CDR1 DFQATT, CDR2 SNEGSKA (reference sequence). The length of the CDR3 is 17 residues. The CDR3 protein is CSARGTGGYGTNEKLFF. The CDR3 nucleotides are TGCAGTGCTAGAGGGACAGGGGGGTATGGAACTAATGAAAAACTGTTTTTT.

Comment on this clone: A read error is possible here, since a much larger clone lies one base away. The CDR3 sequence: CSARFSKGRNTEAFF. The CDR3 DNA follows: TGCAGCGCCCGATTCTCGAAAGGTCGGAACACTGAAGCTTTCTTT. This chain links TRBV29-1 with TRBJ1-1; no reliable D call. The CDR3 runs to 15 residues. V was cut by 7 bases and J by 1 base, with 19 bases left in between. CDR1 and CDR2 from the germline V gene are SQVTM and ANQGSEA.

This clone has a handful of counts. A much bigger clone sits one base away, suggesting this may be a read error. The chain carries TRBV12-5 and TRBJ2-7, with 7 nucleotides matching TRBD1. Germline loops: CDR1 LGHNT, CDR2 FRNRAP. The ends lost 10 bases at V and 7 bases at J; junction bases unmatched: 16. The CDR3 covers 14 residues. This CDR3 is CAIAQDRWALEQYF. The DNA of the CDR3 is TGTGCTATTGCCCAGGACAGGTGGGCCCTAGAGCAGTACTTC.

The genes are TRBV27 and TRBJ2-7; D might be TRBD1 or TRBD2, each matching 5 bases. Germline V CDR1 and CDR2: MNHEY, SMNVEV (reference sequence). CDR3 length: 16 amino acids. Trimming shortened V by 8 bases and J by 3 bases, and 23 bases separated the two germline ends. The DNA of the CDR3 is TGTGCCAGCTCTGTGGGGGAGAGTCTCACAAACTACGAGCAGTACTTC. Translating it yields CASSVGESLTNYEQYF.

This clone was picked up many times. The chain couples TRBV6-4 to TRBJ1-1; D is uncertain. Trimming shortened V by 5 bases and J by 5 bases, and 12 bases separated the two germline ends. Per the germline V gene, CDR1 is MRHNA and CDR2 is SNTAGT. CDR3 length equals 13 residues. Written as DNA, the CDR3 is TGTGCCAGCAGTTTTTCCCAGCAGACTGAAGCTTTCTTT. Its protein is CASSFSQQTEAFF.

This clone was counted ten times or more. The V call is TRBV2, the J call TRBJ1-5; D ambiguous. The CDR3 extends over 14 amino acids. Deletions cut 3 bases from V and 4 bases from J, with 10 bases between. The germline V gene has CDR1 SNHLY and CDR2 FYNNEI. The CDR3 sequence: CASSDPAGNQPQHF. The CDR3 DNA reads TGTGCCAGCAGTGATCCCGCTGGAAATCAGCCCCAGCATTTT. The complete variable domain, with remaining parts taken from reference TRBV2 and TRBJ1-5, reads EPEVTQTPSHQVTQMGQEVILRCVPISNHLYFYWYRQILGQKVEFLVSFYNNEISEKSEIFDDQFSVERPDGSNFTLKIRSTKLEDSAMYFCASSDPAGNQPQHFGDGTRLSIL.

The sample holds many counts of this clone. The chain recombines TRBV30 with TRBJ1-4, with a tentative D call TRBD1 (5 bases). Per the germline V gene, CDR1 is GTSNPN and CDR2 is SVGIG (reference sequence). V dropped 4 bases and J dropped 3 bases, with 9 bases sitting between them. The CDR3 has 13 residues. The CDR3 sequence: CAWKGDANEKLFF. In DNA, the CDR3 is TGTGCCTGGAAAGGGGACGCTAATGAAAAACTGTTTTTT.

Of note for this clone: The junction differs from germline at one of its ends, possibly a read error. This chain uses TRBV5-6 with TRBJ2-1; D is perhaps TRBD1 or TRBD2 (6 bases each). CDR1 is SGHDT and CDR2 is YYEEEE in the germline V gene. This CDR3 has 15 amino acids. In nucleotides, the CDR3 is TGTGCCAGCAGCCACGGGGGCAGCTCCTACAATGAGCATTTCTTC. Amino acid sequence: CASSHGGSSYNEHFF.

This clone was seen ten or more times. This sequence joins TRBV6-6 and TRBJ2-7; 9 positions match TRBD2. Germline V gene lookup returns CDR1 MNHNY and CDR2 SVGAGI (reference sequence). This CDR3 has 16 amino acids. Trimming removed 1 base from V and 1 base from J; junction bases left unmatched: 5. DNA for the CDR3: TGTGCCAGCAGTTACTTTGCGGGAGGGCCGTCCTACGAGCAGTACTTC. This gives the protein CASSYFAGGPSYEQYF.